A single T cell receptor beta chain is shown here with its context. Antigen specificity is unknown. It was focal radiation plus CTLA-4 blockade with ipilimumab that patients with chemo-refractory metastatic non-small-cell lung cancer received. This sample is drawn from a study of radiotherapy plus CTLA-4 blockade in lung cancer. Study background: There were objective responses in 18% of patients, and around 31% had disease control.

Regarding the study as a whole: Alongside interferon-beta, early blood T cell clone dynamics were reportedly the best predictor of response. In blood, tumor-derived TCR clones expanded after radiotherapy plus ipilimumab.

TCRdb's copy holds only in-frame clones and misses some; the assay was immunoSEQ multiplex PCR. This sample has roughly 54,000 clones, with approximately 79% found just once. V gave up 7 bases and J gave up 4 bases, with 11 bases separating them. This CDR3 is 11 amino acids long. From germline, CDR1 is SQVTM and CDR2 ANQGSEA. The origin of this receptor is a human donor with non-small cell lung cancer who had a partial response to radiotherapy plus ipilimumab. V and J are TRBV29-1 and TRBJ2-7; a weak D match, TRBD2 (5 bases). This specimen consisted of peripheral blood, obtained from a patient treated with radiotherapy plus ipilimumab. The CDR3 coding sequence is TGCAGCGCCGGCCCGGGGTACGAGCAGTACTTC. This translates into CSAGPGYEQYF.